Shown below are 25 T cell receptor beta chains from a single sample sequenced in a study of blood T cell repertoires in COVID-19. Libraries were prepared by immunoSEQ multiplex PCR; TCRdb keeps only in-frame clonotypes and omits some of them. The sample has some 490,000 clones, 70% to 90% seen once. Specimen: peripheral blood. The receptors come from a human donor in a cohort sampled during active COVID-19.

The chain employs TRBV3-1 (or the pseudogene TRBV3-2) and TRBJ1-2, with TRBD1 identical over 8 bases. The CDR3 runs 15 residues. The germline gives CDR1 LGHDT, CDR2 YNNKEL (reference sequence). The junction had 8 bases not matched to a gene; V was cut back by 0 bases and J by 8 bases. The CDR3 region is CASSQDWTGSYGYTF. DNA for the CDR3: TGTGCCAGCAGCCAAGATTGGACAGGGTCATACGGCTACACCTTC.

The sample holds one count of this clone. J is TRBJ2-7 and V is TRBV6-5, with 9 nucleotides matching TRBD1. In germline, CDR1 is MNHEY, CDR2 SVGAGI. With V trimmed by 8 bases and J by 4 bases, 9 bases remained unmatched. The CDR3 totals 14 residues. For the CDR3, the DNA is TGTGCCAGCGCCCTCCGGGACAGGGAATACGAGCAGTACTTC. Translating gives CASALRDREYEQYF.

J is TRBJ1-1 and V is TRBV24-1, with D tentatively TRBD1 (5 bases). The CDR3 consists of 14 residues. Germline CDR1 is KGHDR and CDR2 is SFDVKD. V lost 3 bases and J lost 5, with 12 bases in between. The CDR3 is CATSDPAKGTEAFF. The CDR3 DNA is TGTGCCACCAGTGATCCAGCGAAGGGGACTGAAGCTTTCTTT.

This chain connects TRBV7-3 to TRBJ2-1; no reliable D call. Germline-derived CDR1 and CDR2 are SGHTA and FQGTGA. This CDR3 has 18 residues. Trimming took 1 base from V and 0 from J, leaving 16 bases between them. This chain's CDR3 is CASSLIPPQASSYNEQFF. In DNA, the CDR3 is TGTGCCAGCAGCTTAATCCCCCCGCAGGCGAGCTCCTACAATGAGCAGTTCTTC. Supplemented by reference TRBV7-3 and TRBJ2-1, the full variable domain reads GAGVSQTPSNKVTEKGKYVELRCDPISGHTALYWYRQSLGQGPEFLIYFQGTGAADDSGLPNDRFFAVRPEGSVSTLKIQRTERGDSAVYLCASSLIPPQASSYNEQFFGPGTRLTVL.

The chain is built from TRBV7-3 and TRBJ1-1; TRBD1 matches at 8 bases. The CDR3 extends over 13 amino acids. With 5 bases clipped from V and 6 bases from J, the junction kept 5 bases outside the gene matches. From germline, CDR1 is SGHTA and CDR2 FQGTGA. The CDR3 sequence: CASSQGAPAEAFF. The CDR3 nucleotides read TGTGCCAGCAGCCAGGGGGCCCCTGCTGAAGCTTTCTTT.

V usage is TRBV11-2 and J usage is TRBJ1-2, with D hard to call. Per germline, CDR1 SGHAT and CDR2 FQNNGV. The CDR3 length is 15 residues. V gave up 1 base and J gave up 4 bases, with 13 bases separating them. The CDR3 is CASSLGELAGYGYTF. As DNA, the CDR3 is TGTGCCAGCAGCTTAGGAGAATTGGCGGGCTATGGCTACACCTTC.

The chain has TRBV6-5 and TRBJ2-2; D might be TRBD1 (5 bases). The CDR3 runs to 15 residues. The V and J ends lost 2 bases and 3 bases respectively, with 10 bases between them. Germline V gene lookup returns CDR1 MNHEY and CDR2 SVGAGI. CDR3 in amino acids: CASSYEQVDTGELFF. The DNA for the CDR3 is TGTGCCAGCAGTTACGAACAGGTGGACACCGGGGAGCTGTTTTTT.

This clone was picked up one time. The rearrangement uses TRBV5-5 and TRBJ2-7; D gene unclear. Germline CDR1 SGHKS, CDR2 YYEKEE (reference sequence). This CDR3 has 14 amino acids. Trimming removed 0 bases from V and 2 bases from J, with 9 bases in between. DNA for the CDR3: TGTGCCAGCAGCTTGGCAGACTGGACCTACGAGCAGTACTTC. Its translation: CASSLADWTYEQYF.

The chain joins TRBV5-1 to TRBJ1-2, with TRBD1 as a possible D gene (6 bases). Deletions cut 4 bases from V and 5 bases from J, with 9 bases between. The CDR3 is 12 residues long. CDR1 and CDR2 (germline): SGHRS, YFSETQ. The CDR3 nucleotides read TGCGCCAGCAGCCTGGACAGATATGGCTACACCTTC. Translating it yields CASSLDRYGYTF.

This CDR3 is CASSPRDVSGELFF. The CDR3 nucleotides are TGTGCCAGCAGCCCGCGGGACGTTTCCGGGGAGCTGTTTTTT. The rearrangement joins TRBV7-9 to TRBJ2-2; possible D gene TRBD2, 6 bases. V lost 5 bases and J lost 6, with 13 bases in between. The CDR3 runs to 14 residues. Germline lookup yields CDR1 SEHNR and CDR2 FQNEAQ (reference sequence).

The J gene is TRBJ1-5, the V gene TRBV5-5; D remains ambiguous. Germline CDR1 reads SGHKS; CDR2 reads YYEKEE (reference sequence). The germline V and J ends were trimmed by 6 bases and 2 bases, with 12 bases remaining between them. This CDR3 region has 14 residues. CDR3 nucleotides: TGTGCCAGCACCATTGACGGGGGCAATCAGCCCCAGCATTTT. Protein: CASTIDGGNQPQHF.

This clone was seen once. The chain employs TRBV5-4 and TRBJ1-2; TRBD1 matches at 10 bases. Trimming took 2 bases from V and 8 from J; bases not matched to a gene: 6. Germline V lookup: CDR1 SGHNT, CDR2 YYREEE (reference sequence). The CDR3 has 14 amino acids. CDR3 bases: TGTGCCAGCAGCTTACGGACAGGGGGACTCGGCTACACCTTC. It yields the protein CASSLRTGGLGYTF.

This chain links TRBV11-3 with TRBJ2-7; 8 positions match TRBD1. The CDR3 is made up of 17 amino acids. From germline, CDR1 is SGHNT and CDR2 YENEEA. V lost 1 base and J lost 6; bases outside the gene matches: 14. The CDR3 bases are TGTGCCAGCAGCTTAGGGGGACAGGTAAGGTCTACGGGCGAGCAGTACTTC. Its translation: CASSLGGQVRSTGEQYF.

This clone appeared once. The V gene is TRBV25-1, the J gene TRBJ2-1, with 9 bases that match TRBD1. Looked up from germline, CDR1 is MGHDK and CDR2 is SYGVNS. V shed 3 bases, J shed 7 bases, and the junction held 7 bases outside the gene matches. This CDR3 has 15 residues. CDR3 bases: TGTGCCAGCAGTGACCCCGGGACAGGGAGGAATGAGCAGTTCTTC. Translated, it gives CASSDPGTGRNEQFF. Combining the CDR3 with reference TRBV25-1 and TRBJ2-1 gives the whole variable domain EADIYQTPRYLVIGTGKKITLECSQTMGHDKMYWYQQDPGMELHLIHYSYGVNSTEKGDLSSESTVSRIRTEHFPLTLESARPSHTSQYLCASSDPGTGRNEQFFGPGTRLTVL.

V usage is TRBV7-2 and J usage is TRBJ2-5; the match to TRBD2 covers 12 bases. J gave up 6 bases and V 4 bases, and 12 bases lay outside the gene matches. The germline gives CDR1 SGHTA, CDR2 FQGNSA. This CDR3 is built from 17 residues. CDR3 coding DNA: TGTGCCAGCAGCTCACCGAGGACTAGCGGGACAGCGAAGACCCAGTACTTC. As protein: CASSSPRTSGTAKTQYF.

The genes are TRBV2 and TRBJ1-1; D possibly corresponds to TRBD1 (6 bases). Trimming took 1 base from V and 6 from J, leaving 9 bases between them. This CDR3 is built from 13 residues. Germline loops: CDR1 SNHLY, CDR2 FYNNEI. The chain's CDR3 is CASSEGAGAEAFF. In nucleotides, the CDR3 is TGTGCCAGCAGTGAAGGGGCAGGGGCTGAAGCTTTCTTT.

The V and J genes are TRBV5-1 and TRBJ1-6, with 9 bases that match TRBD1. The trim removed 3 bases at V and 7 bases at J, leaving 8 bases unmatched. This CDR3 has 16 residues. Germline V gene sequence: CDR1 SGHRS, CDR2 YFSETQ. The CDR3 loop is CASSYSGQGRNSPLHF. CDR3 coding DNA: TGCGCCAGCAGCTACTCTGGACAGGGGAGAAATTCACCCCTCCACTTT.

The J gene is TRBJ2-2, the V gene TRBV29-1; TRBD2 might be the D (6 bases). The V and J ends lost 4 bases and 4 bases respectively, with 16 bases between them. The CDR3 consists of 15 residues. Germline lookup yields CDR1 SQVTM and CDR2 ANQGSEA. The CDR3 nucleotides are TGCAGCGTTGGCAAATGGGGGGATGTCACCGGGGAGCTGTTTTTT. It is translated as CSVGKWGDVTGELFF.

This chain uses TRBV11-2 with TRBJ1-5, with D uncertain. Trimming shortened V by 1 base and J by 0 bases, and 7 bases separated the two germline ends. This CDR3 contains 15 residues. Germline lookup yields CDR1 SGHAT and CDR2 FQNNGV. The CDR3 DNA reads as TGTGCCAGCAGCTTAGGAATAGCTAGCAATCAGCCCCAGCATTTT. Its translation: CASSLGIASNQPQHF.

The chain has TRBV28 and TRBJ1-4; 9 nucleotides agree with TRBD1. Germline V gene data show CDR1 as MDHEN and CDR2 as SYDVKM. This CDR3 region has 14 residues. V shed 5 bases, J shed 7 bases, and the junction held 5 bases outside the gene matches. The CDR3 reads CASSNRGQGEKLFF. CDR3 nucleotides: TGTGCCAGCAGTAACAGGGGGCAGGGTGAAAAACTGTTTTTT.

CDR3 amino acids: CASSSPIRANVLTF. CDR3 coding DNA: TGTGCCAGCAGTTCCCCCATCCGGGCCAACGTCCTGACTTTC. The rearrangement uses TRBV27 and TRBJ2-6; D is uncertain. Trimming took off 4 bases at V and 5 bases at J, with 9 bases between the two ends. The germline CDR1 and CDR2 sequences are MNHEY and SMNVEV (reference sequence). The CDR3 runs to 14 residues.

The gene calls are TRBV19 and TRBJ2-1, with D perhaps TRBD1 (6 bases). This CDR3 is built from 15 residues. Trimming shortened V by 5 bases and J by 1 base, and 12 bases separated the two germline ends. From germline, CDR1 is LNHDA and CDR2 SQIVND (reference sequence). CDR3 protein: CASSFQGTSYNEQFF. For the CDR3, the DNA is TGTGCCAGTAGTTTCCAGGGGACGTCCTACAATGAGCAGTTCTTC.

CDR3 in amino acids: CASSRGTYEQYF. Here the CDR3 DNA reads TGTGCCAGCAGTCGAGGGACTTACGAGCAGTACTTC. The rearrangement uses TRBV5-5 and TRBJ2-7; possible D gene TRBD2, 6 bases. Germline CDR1 is SGHKS and CDR2 is YYEKEE (reference sequence). The CDR3 is 12 residues long. V lost 5 bases, J lost 4 bases, and 10 bases lay in between.

Here the CDR3 DNA reads TGTGCCAGCAGCCCTACCCACTTGGGGGCGAACTATGGCTACACCTTC. This gives the protein CASSPTHLGANYGYTF. The rearrangement joins TRBV3-1 (or the pseudogene TRBV3-2) to TRBJ1-2, with D possibly being TRBD1 (6 bases). CDR3 length: 16 amino acids. Germline V gene sequence: CDR1 LGHDT, CDR2 YNNKEL (reference sequence). V lost 4 bases to trimming and J lost 2 bases, with 17 bases between them.

The chain couples TRBV2 to TRBJ2-1; 9 nucleotides align to TRBD2. The CDR3 is 15 residues long. Germline V gene lookup returns CDR1 SNHLY and CDR2 FYNNEI. The trim removed 7 bases at V and 6 bases at J, leaving 10 bases unmatched. The CDR3 spells CASTVTSGAFNEQFF. The CDR3 region has the DNA TGTGCCAGCACTGTGACTAGCGGAGCCTTCAATGAGCAGTTCTTC.